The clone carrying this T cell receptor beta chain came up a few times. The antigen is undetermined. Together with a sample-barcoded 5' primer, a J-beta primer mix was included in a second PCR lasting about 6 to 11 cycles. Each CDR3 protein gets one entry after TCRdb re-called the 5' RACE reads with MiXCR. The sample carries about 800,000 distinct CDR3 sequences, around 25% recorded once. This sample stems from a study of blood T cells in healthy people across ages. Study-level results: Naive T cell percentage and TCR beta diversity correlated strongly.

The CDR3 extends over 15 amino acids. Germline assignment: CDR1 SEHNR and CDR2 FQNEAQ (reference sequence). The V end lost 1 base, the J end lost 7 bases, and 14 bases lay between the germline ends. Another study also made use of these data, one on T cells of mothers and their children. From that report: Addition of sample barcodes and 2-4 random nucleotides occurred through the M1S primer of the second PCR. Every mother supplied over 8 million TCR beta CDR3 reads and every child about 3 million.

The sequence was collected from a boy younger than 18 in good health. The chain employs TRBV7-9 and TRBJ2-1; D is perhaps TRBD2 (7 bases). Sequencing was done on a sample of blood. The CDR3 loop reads CASSLVWGGGNEQFF. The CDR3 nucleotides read TGTGCCAGCAGCTTAGTCTGGGGGGGCGGGAATGAGCAGTTCTTC.